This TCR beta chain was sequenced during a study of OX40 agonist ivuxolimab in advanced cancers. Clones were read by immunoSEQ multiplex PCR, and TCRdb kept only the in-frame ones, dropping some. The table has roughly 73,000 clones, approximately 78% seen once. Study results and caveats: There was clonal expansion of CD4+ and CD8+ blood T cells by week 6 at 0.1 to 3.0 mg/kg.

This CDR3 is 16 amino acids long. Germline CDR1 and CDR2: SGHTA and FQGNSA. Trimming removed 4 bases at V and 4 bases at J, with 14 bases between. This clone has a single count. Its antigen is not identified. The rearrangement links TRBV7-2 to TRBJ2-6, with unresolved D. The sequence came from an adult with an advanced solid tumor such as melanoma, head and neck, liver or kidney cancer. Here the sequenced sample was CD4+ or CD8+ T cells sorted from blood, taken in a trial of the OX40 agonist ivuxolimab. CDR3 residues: CASSSVPLTGANVLTF. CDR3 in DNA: TGTGCCAGCAGCTCCGTCCCCTTGACGGGGGCCAACGTCCTGACTTTC.